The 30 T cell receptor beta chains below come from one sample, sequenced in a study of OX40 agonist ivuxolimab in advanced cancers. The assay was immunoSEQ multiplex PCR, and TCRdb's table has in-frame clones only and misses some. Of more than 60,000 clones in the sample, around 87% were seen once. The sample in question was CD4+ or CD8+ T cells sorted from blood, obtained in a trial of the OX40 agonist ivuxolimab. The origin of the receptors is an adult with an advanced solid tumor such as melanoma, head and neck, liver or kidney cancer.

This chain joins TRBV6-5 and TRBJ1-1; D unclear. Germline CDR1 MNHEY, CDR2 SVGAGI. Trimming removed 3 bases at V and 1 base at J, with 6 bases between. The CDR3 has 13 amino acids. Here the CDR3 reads CASSYERNTEAFF. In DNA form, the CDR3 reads TGTGCCAGCAGTTATGAGAGGAACACTGAAGCTTTCTTT.

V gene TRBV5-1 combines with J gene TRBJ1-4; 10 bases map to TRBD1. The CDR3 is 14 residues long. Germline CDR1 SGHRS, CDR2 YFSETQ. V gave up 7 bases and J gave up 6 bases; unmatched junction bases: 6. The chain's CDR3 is CASAAGTGDEKLFF. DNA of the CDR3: TGCGCCAGCGCCGCCGGGACAGGGGATGAAAAACTGTTTTTT.

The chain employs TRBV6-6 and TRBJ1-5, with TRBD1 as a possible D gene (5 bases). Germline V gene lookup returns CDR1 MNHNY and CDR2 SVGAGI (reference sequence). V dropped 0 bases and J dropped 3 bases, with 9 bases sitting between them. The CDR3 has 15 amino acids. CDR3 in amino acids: CASSYSAGVNQPQHF. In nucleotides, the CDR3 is TGTGCCAGCAGTTACTCTGCGGGGGTCAATCAGCCCCAGCATTTT.

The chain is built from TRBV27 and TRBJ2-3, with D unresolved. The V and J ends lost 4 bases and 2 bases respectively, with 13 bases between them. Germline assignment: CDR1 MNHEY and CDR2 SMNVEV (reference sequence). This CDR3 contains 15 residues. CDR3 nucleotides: TGTGCCAGCAGTTACGGTCTCTACACCACAGATACGCAGTATTTT. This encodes CASSYGLYTTDTQYF.

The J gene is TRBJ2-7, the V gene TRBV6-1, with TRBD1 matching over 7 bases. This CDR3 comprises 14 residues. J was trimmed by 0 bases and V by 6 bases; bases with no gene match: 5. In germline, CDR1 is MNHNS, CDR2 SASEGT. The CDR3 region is CASRQTGSSYEQYF. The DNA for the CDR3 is TGTGCCAGCAGACAGACAGGGAGCTCCTACGAGCAGTACTTC.

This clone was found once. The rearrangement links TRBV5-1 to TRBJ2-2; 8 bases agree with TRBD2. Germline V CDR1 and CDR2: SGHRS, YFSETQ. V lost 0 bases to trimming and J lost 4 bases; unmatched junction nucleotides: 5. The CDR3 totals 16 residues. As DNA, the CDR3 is TGCGCCAGCAGCTTGGTTCCCGGGAGGGGCACCGGGGAGCTGTTTTTT. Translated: CASSLVPGRGTGELFF. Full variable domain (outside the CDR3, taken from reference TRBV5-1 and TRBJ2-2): KAGVTQTPRYLIKTRGQQVTLSCSPISGHRSVSWYQQTPGQGLQFLFEYFSETQRNKGNFPGRFSGRQFSNSRSEMNVSTLELGDSALYLCASSLVPGRGTGELFFGEGSRLTVL.

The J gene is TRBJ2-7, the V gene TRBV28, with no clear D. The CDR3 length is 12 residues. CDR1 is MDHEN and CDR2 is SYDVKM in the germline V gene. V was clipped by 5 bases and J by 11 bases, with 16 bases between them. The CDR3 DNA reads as TGTGCCAGCAGTGACCGGCCTGGGATTGAGTACTTC. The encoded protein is CASSDRPGIEYF. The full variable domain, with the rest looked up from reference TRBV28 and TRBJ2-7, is DVKVTQSSRYLVKRTGEKVFLECVQDMDHENMFWYRQDPGLGLRLIYFSYDVKMKEKGDIPEGYSVSREKKERFSLILESASTNQTSMYLCASSDRPGIEYFGPGTRLTVT.

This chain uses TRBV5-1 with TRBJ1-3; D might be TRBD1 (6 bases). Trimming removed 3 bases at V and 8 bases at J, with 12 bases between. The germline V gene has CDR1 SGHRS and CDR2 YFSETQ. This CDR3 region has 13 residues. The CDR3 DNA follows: TGCGCCAGCAGCTGGGGGGCTGAGGACACCATATATTTT. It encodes CASSWGAEDTIYF.

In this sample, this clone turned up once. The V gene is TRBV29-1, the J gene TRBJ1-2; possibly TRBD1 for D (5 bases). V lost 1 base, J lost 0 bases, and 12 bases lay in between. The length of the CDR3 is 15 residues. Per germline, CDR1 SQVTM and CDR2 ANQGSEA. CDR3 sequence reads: CSVEADAGTNYGYTF. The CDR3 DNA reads TGCAGCGTTGAAGCGGACGCAGGGACTAACTATGGCTACACCTTC.

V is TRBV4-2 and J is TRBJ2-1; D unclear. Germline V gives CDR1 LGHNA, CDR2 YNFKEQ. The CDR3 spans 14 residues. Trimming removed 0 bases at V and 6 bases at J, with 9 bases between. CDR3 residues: CASSQDWALNEQFF. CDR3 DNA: TGTGCCAGCAGCCAAGATTGGGCCCTCAATGAGCAGTTCTTC.

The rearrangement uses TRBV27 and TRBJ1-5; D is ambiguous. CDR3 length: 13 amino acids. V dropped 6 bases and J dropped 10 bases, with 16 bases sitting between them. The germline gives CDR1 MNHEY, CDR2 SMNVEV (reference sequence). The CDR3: CASSQRVFEPQHF. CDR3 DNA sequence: TGTGCCAGCAGCCAACGGGTTTTTGAACCCCAGCATTTT.

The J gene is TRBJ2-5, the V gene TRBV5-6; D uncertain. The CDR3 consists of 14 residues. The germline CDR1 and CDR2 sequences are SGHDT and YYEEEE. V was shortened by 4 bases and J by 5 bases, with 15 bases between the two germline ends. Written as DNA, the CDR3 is TGTGCCAGCAGCGACGACACATACATGGAGACCCAGTACTTC. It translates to CASSDDTYMETQYF.

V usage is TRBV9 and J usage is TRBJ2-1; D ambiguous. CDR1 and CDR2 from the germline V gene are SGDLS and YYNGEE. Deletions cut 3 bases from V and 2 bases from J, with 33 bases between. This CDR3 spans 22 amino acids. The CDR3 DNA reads TGTGCCAGCAGCGCCCGAGGTGGGTTCAGAACACCTCAGACTGGGGCCTACAATGAGCAGTTCTTC. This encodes CASSARGGFRTPQTGAYNEQFF.

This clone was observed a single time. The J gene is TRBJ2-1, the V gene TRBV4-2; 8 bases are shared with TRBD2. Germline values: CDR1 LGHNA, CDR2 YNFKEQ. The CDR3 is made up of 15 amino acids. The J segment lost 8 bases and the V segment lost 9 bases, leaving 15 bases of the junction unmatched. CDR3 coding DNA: TGTGCCAGTGGGACTACTAGCGGACCCACGGATGAGCAGTTCTTC. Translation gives CASGTTSGPTDEQFF.

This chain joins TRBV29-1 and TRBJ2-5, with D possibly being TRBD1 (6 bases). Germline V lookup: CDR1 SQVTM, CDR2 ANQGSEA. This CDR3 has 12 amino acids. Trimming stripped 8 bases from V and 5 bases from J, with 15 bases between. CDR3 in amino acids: CSQARGGETQYF. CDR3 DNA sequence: TGCAGCCAAGCTCGAGGGGGTGAGACCCAGTACTTC.

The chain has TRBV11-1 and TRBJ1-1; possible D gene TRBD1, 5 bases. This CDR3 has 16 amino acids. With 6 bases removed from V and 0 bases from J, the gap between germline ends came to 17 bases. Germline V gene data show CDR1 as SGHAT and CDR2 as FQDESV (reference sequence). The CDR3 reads CASRPYPGGVNTEAFF. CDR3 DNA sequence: TGTGCCAGCAGGCCTTATCCCGGGGGGGTGAACACTGAAGCTTTCTTT.

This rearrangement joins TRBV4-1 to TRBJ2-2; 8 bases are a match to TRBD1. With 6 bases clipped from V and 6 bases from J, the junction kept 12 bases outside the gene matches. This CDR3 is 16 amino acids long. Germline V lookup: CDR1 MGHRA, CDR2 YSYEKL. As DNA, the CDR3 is TGCGCCAGCAGTCGTGCAGGGGGCGCCGAGGCCGGGGAGCTGTTTTTT. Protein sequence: CASSRAGGAEAGELFF.

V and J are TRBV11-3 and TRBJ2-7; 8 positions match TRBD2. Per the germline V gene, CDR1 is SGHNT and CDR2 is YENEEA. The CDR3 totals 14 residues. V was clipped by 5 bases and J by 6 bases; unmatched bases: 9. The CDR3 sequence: CASSAGTRLAEQYF. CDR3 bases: TGTGCCAGCAGCGCCGGGACTAGGCTCGCCGAGCAGTACTTC.

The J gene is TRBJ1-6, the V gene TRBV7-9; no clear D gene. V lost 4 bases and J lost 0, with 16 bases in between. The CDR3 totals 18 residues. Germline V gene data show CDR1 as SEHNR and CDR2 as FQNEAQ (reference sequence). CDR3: CASSSGIPQSSYNSPLHF. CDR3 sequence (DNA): TGTGCCAGCAGCTCGGGGATTCCTCAAAGCTCCTATAATTCACCCCTCCACTTT.

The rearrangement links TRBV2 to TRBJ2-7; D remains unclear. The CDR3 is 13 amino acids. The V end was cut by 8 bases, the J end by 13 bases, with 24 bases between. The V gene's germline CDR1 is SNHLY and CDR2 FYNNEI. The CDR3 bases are TGTGCCAGCGGCCCTGATAAAGATCGGACCTCATACGTC. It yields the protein CASGPDKDRTSYV.

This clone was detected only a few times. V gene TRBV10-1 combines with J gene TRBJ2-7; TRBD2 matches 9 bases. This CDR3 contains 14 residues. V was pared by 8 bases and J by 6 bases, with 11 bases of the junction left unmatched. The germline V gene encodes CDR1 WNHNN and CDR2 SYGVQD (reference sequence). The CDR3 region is CASSPVSGSFEQYF. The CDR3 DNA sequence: TGCGCCAGCTCCCCGGTTAGCGGGAGTTTCGAGCAGTACTTC.

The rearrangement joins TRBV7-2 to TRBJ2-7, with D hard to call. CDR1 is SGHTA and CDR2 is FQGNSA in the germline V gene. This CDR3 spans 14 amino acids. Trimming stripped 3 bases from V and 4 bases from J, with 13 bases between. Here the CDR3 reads CASSFSRDRYEQYF. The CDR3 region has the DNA TGTGCCAGCAGCTTTTCGAGAGACCGATACGAGCAGTACTTC.

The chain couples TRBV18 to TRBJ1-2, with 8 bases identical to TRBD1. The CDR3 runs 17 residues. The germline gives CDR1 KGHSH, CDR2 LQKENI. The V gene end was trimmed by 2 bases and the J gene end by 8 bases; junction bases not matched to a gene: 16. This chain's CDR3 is CASSPAGLADRGDGYTF. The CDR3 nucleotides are TGTGCCAGCTCACCAGCGGGTTTGGCTGACAGGGGTGACGGCTACACCTTC.

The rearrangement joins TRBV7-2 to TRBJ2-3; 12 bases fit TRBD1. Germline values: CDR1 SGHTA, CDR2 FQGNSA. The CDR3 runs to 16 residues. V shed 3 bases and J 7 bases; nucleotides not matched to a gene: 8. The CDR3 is CASSFLGTGGINTQYF. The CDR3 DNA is TGTGCCAGCAGCTTTCTCGGGACAGGGGGCATAAATACGCAGTATTTT.

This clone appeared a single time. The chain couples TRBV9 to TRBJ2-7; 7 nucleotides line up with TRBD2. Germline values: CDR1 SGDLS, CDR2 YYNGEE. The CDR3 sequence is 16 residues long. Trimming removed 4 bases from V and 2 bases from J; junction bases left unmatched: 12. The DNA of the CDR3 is TGTGCCAGCAGCTCTACGGGCCTAGCGGATCCCTACGAGCAGTACTTC. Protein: CASSSTGLADPYEQYF.

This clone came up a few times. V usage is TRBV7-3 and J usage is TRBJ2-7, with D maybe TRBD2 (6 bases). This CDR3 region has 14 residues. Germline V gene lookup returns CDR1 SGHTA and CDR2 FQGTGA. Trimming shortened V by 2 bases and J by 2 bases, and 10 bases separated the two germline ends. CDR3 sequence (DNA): TGTGCCAGCAGCTTAGAGGCGGGACCCTACGAGCAGTACTTC. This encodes CASSLEAGPYEQYF.

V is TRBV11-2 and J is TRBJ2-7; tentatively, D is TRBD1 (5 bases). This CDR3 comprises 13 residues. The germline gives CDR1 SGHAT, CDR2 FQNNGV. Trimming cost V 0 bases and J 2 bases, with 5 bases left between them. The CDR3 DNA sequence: TGTGCCAGCAGCTTAGACAGGGCCTACGAGCAGTACTTC. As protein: CASSLDRAYEQYF.

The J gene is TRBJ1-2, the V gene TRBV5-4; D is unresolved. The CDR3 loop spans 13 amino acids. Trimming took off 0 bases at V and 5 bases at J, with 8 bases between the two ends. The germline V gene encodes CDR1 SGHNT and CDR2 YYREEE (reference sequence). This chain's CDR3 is CASSLAGGYGYTF. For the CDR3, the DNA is TGTGCCAGCAGCTTGGCAGGCGGATATGGCTACACCTTC.

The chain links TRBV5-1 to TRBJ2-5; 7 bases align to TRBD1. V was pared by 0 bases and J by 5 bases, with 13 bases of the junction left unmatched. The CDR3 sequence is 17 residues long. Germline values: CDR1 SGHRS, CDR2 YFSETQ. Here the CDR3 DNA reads TGCGCCAGCAGCTTGGCCGGGACAGTAGGATTAGTCGAGACCCAGTACTTC. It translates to CASSLAGTVGLVETQYF.

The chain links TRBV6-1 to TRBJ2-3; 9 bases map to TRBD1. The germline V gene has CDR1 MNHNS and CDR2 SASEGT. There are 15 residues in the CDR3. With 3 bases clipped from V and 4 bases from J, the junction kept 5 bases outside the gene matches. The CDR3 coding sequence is TGTGCCAGCAGTGAGATGACAGGGGGGCCAGATACGCAGTATTTT. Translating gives CASSEMTGGPDTQYF.